This entry lists 14 T cell receptor beta chains sequenced from one sample in a study of tissue T cells after allogeneic stem cell transplantation (dated by TCRdb to between 2021 and 2024). Receptor amplification or capture employed the immunoSEQ multiplex PCR assay. TCRdb carries this immuneACCESS record with in-frame sequences only. Its versions omit some clonotypes, under half of them owing to an unresolved V gene in the studies checked, with the rest unexplained. This sample comprises thousands of clones, approximately 50% of them detected only once. Clones ranked in the top ten supply around 25% of the sample. The time point label of this sample denotes: mouse harvest day 7 after allogeneic transplant. Each mouse graft, delivered by tail vein injection, combined 10^6 splenic CD5+ T cells with 10^7 T-cell-depleted bone marrow cells. The sample taken for sequencing was spleen. All receptors come from a female BALB/c mouse given C57BL/6 T cells with graft-versus-host disease after an allogeneic hematopoietic cell transplant.

As regards this clone: Gene names and germline refer to mouse. The CDR3 end falls 1 residue outside the read, so it is completed with the germline J gene. The chain recombines TRBV13-2 with TRBJ2-5; 10 positions agree with TRBD2. Looked up from germline, CDR1 is NNHNN and CDR2 is SYGAGS (reference sequence). J was trimmed by 4 bases and V by 5 bases; bases with no gene match: 1. The CDR3 is 13 amino acids. The DNA read from the CDR3 is TGTGCCAGCGGGGGACTGGGGAAAGACACCCAGTAC. Amino acids: CASGGLGKDTQY. The CDR3 as a whole reads CASGGLGKDTQYF.

In its sample, this clone is medium-sized. The genes and germline here are from mouse. The read terminates 1 residue before the CDR3 end, so the remaining end is supplied by the germline J gene. The rearrangement joins TRBV24 to TRBJ1-4, with 10 bases that match TRBD1. The CDR3 runs 15 residues. V gave up 4 bases and J gave up 6 bases; unmatched junction bases: 5. From germline, CDR1 is KGHTA and CDR2 FRNEEI. CDR3 DNA, as far as it was read: TGTGCCAGCAGTCCCCGGGACAGGGGTCACGAAAGATTATTT. Its translation: CASSPRDRGHERLF. The whole CDR3 sequence is CASSPRDRGHERLFF.

The table lists this clone with a few counts. Germline and genes: mouse. Read coverage stops 1 residue before the CDR3 terminus; the germline J gene supplies the remainder. This sequence joins TRBV3 and TRBJ2-7, with 10 nucleotides matching TRBD2. The CDR3 has 15 residues. V dropped 2 bases and J dropped 2; count of bases not matched to a gene: 3. Per germline, CDR1 SNHLY and CDR2 FYNGKV (reference sequence). The CDR3 bases that were read are TGTGCCAGCAGCTTATTTGGACTGGGGGCCTATGAACAGTAC. Translation gives CASSLFGLGAYEQY. The full CDR3 protein is CASSLFGLGAYEQYF.

Remarks on this clone: Gene names are mouse gene names. The CDR3 is cut off 1 residue early in the read; its end comes from the germline J gene. The chain joins TRBV16 to TRBJ1-3; TRBD1 matches 9 bases. CDR1 and CDR2 from the germline V gene are SGHSA and FRNQAP. After removal of 5 bases from V and 5 bases from J, the junction contained 4 bases not matched to a gene. CDR3 length: 14 amino acids. CDR3 residues: CASSPGQGRNTLYF. The sequenced CDR3 bases are TGTGCAAGCAGCCCGGGACAGGGTAGAAATACGCTCTAT.

On this clone itself: The germline and genes are mouse ones. The missing CDR3 end, 1 residue past where the read stops, is filled in from the germline J gene. This chain connects TRBV13-1 to TRBJ2-5; TRBD2 might be the D (7 bases). Trimming took off 2 bases at V and 3 bases at J, with 10 bases between the two ends. CDR3 length: 14 amino acids. Germline assignment: CDR1 NSHNY and CDR2 SYGAGN. This CDR3 reads CASSEWGAQDTQYF. CDR3 DNA (partial): TGTGCCAGCAGTGAGTGGGGGGCGCAAGACACCCAGTAC.

Points on this clone: Gene names are the mouse ones. The read stops 1 residue short of the end of the CDR3; the missing end is completed from the germline J gene. The V and J genes are TRBV4 and TRBJ1-6; 7 bases agree with TRBD1. TRBJ1-6 has ORF status, its function being uncertain. The CDR3 has 14 residues. V gave up 3 bases and J gave up 7 bases; unmatched junction bases: 3. CDR1 and CDR2 from the germline V gene are LGHDT and YNNKQL (reference sequence). The CDR3 bases that were read are TGTGCCAGCAGCTACGGGGACAGAAATTCGCCCCTCTAC. Translation gives CASSYGDRNSPLY. The whole CDR3 sequence is CASSYGDRNSPLYF.

Concerning this clone: The gene symbols are mouse symbols. The CDR3 end falls 1 residue outside the read, so it is completed with the germline J gene. The chain recombines TRBV1 with TRBJ1-1; TRBD1 matches 11 bases. This CDR3 is built from 16 residues. V shed 6 bases and J 0 bases; nucleotides not matched to a gene: 6. Looked up from germline, CDR1 is NSQYPW and CDR2 is LRSPGD (reference sequence). The CDR3 loop reads CTCSGTGGTSNTEVFF. The sequenced part of the CDR3 DNA is TGCACCTGCAGCGGGACAGGGGGAACCTCAAACACAGAAGTCTTC.

This clone was counted between two and nine times. Gene names denote mouse genes. The read terminates 1 residue ahead of where the CDR3 ends, so the germline J gene completes it. The chain has TRBV3 and TRBJ2-4; a possible D gene is TRBD1 (5 bases). The CDR3 has 14 residues. V lost 3 bases to trimming and J lost 0 bases, with 7 bases between them. The V gene's germline CDR1 is SNHLY and CDR2 FYNGKV (reference sequence). Incomplete CDR3 DNA: TGTGCCAGCAGCTTCGAGGGGAGTCAAAACACCTTGTAC. Its protein product is CASSFEGSQNTLY. The whole CDR3 is CASSFEGSQNTLYF.

For this clone: The listed genes are named as in mouse. Sequencing ends 1 residue short of the CDR3 end; the germline J gene provides the rest. The genes are TRBV20 and TRBJ2-2; D may be TRBD1 (6 bases). The CDR3 runs to 13 residues. CDR1 is GFQATS, CDR2 STVNSAI, per germline. V was clipped by 0 bases and J by 4 bases, with 6 bases between them. Incomplete CDR3 DNA: TGTGGTGCTAGGGACAGGGGCACCGGGCAGCTCTAC. Its protein is CGARDRGTGQLY. The CDR3 in its entirety is CGARDRGTGQLYF.

On this clone itself: Germline and genes here are mouse. The read terminates 1 residue before the CDR3 end, so the remaining end is supplied by the germline J gene. V is TRBV1 and J is TRBJ2-2; TRBD1 matches 9 bases. This CDR3 region has 15 residues. The germline V gene has CDR1 NSQYPW and CDR2 LRSPGD (reference sequence). Trimming removed 4 bases from V and 6 bases from J; junction bases left unmatched: 6. The CDR3 loop is CTCSGRDRVPGQLYF. The CDR3 bases that were read are TGCACCTGCAGTGGCCGGGACAGGGTCCCCGGGCAGCTCTAC. Complete variable domain (other parts from reference TRBV1 and TRBJ2-2): VTLLEQNPRWRLVPRGQAVNLRCILKNSQYPWMSWYQQDLQKQLQWLFTLRSPGDKEVKSLPGADYLATRVTDTELRLQVANMSQGRTLYCTCSGRDRVPGQLYFGEGSKLTVL.

About this clone itself: Gene names follow the mouse nomenclature. The read is 1 residue too short to cover the CDR3 end, so that end is filled in from the germline J gene. The chain combines TRBV3 with TRBJ1-1; D remains unclear. CDR1 and CDR2 from the germline V gene are SNHLY and FYNGKV (reference sequence). CDR3 length: 13 residues. V gave up 1 base and J gave up 1 base, with 4 bases separating them. CDR3 region: CASSLDGNTEVFF. The CDR3 DNA, read in part, is TGTGCCAGCAGCTTAGACGGAAACACAGAAGTCTTC.

As concerns this clone: The gene names here belong to mouse. The DNA ends 1 residue before the CDR3 does, and the rest of the CDR3 is filled in from the germline J gene. The rearrangement links TRBV13-3 to TRBJ2-7, with 7 bases aligning to TRBD2. The length of the CDR3 is 12 residues. Germline CDR1 reads NNHDY; CDR2 reads SYVADS. J was trimmed by 7 bases and V by 7 bases; bases with no gene match: 8. The CDR3 bases that were read are TGTGCCAGCGGTGCGGGGGGGGGAGAACAGTAC. Protein product: CASGAGGGEQY. The full CDR3 protein reads CASGAGGGEQYF.

In regard to this clone: The gene names given are mouse names. The read ends 1 residue shy of where the CDR3 ends; the end is completed using the germline J gene. The chain is built from TRBV13-2 and TRBJ2-3, with D possibly called TRBD1 or TRBD2 (6 bases each). The CDR3 runs to 15 residues. The V end lost 1 base, the J end lost 0 bases, and 9 bases lay between the germline ends. In germline, CDR1 is NNHNN, CDR2 SYGAGS (reference sequence). CDR3 DNA, as far as it was read: TGTGCCAGCGGTGATTTGGGGGCTAGTGCAGAAACGCTGTAT. Residues: CASGDLGASAETLY. The full CDR3 reads CASGDLGASAETLYF.

This clone has more than one count but fewer than ten. Germline and genes here are mouse. Read sequence stops 1 residue before the CDR3 end, and the germline J gene provides the missing end. This sequence joins TRBV26 and TRBJ2-7, with TRBD1 identical over 8 bases. This CDR3 is 14 amino acids long. Trimming took 4 bases from V and 3 from J; bases not matched to a gene: 5. Germline V gene lookup returns CDR1 KGHPV and CDR2 FQNQEV (reference sequence). The chain's CDR3 is CASSHTGQVYEQYF. The CDR3 bases that were read are TGTGCCAGCAGTCACACGGGACAGGTCTATGAACAGTAC.